The 3 T cell receptor beta chains below were found in one sample sequenced in a study of blood T cell repertoires in COVID-19. Assay used: immunoSEQ multiplex PCR; TCRdb lists only in-frame clones, some missing. The table includes 210,000 or so clones, roughly 80% detected once. The sequencing input was peripheral blood. These receptor sequences come from a woman of 80 years or more with COVID-19, enrolled during active disease.

This clone was found a few times. Other DNA sequences in the same sample also yield this CDR3. J is TRBJ1-5 and V is TRBV6-1; a weak D match, TRBD1 (5 bases). Germline assignment: CDR1 MNHNS and CDR2 SASEGT. This CDR3 comprises 14 residues. Trimming removed 1 base at V and 6 bases at J, with 10 bases between. The CDR3 nucleotides read TGTGCCAGCAGTGAAGGCGGGGGTGCTCAGCCCCAGCATTTT. It encodes CASSEGGGAQPQHF.

This sequence joins TRBV6-5 and TRBJ2-2; D not certain. The CDR3 contains 14 residues. Trimming shortened V by 6 bases and J by 0 bases, and 8 bases separated the two germline ends. The germline CDR1 and CDR2 sequences are MNHEY and SVGAGI. The CDR3: CASRSFANTGELFF. CDR3 nucleotide sequence: TGTGCCAGCAGATCGTTCGCGAACACCGGGGAGCTGTTTTTT.

The chain employs TRBV4-1 and TRBJ2-5, with 9 bases lining up with TRBD2. Trimming took 0 bases from V and 5 from J; bases not matched to a gene: 13. From germline, CDR1 is MGHRA and CDR2 YSYEKL. This CDR3 region has 18 residues. CDR3 loop: CASSQDVSAAGGRETQYF. DNA of the CDR3: TGCGCCAGCAGCCAAGATGTTTCGGCCGCGGGGGGGCGGGAGACCCAGTACTTC.